Listed here is a single T cell receptor beta chain. This entry is derived from a study of CD8+ T cells in alopecia areata. Sequencing templates came from extracted RNA that was reverse transcribed into cDNA. Data came from immunoSEQ multiplex PCR; TCRdb stores just in-frame clones and leaves some out. The sample carries over 120,000 clones, around 51% recorded once. Sequenced here: CD4+ T cells sorted from blood, sampled at week 0. The sequence was obtained from a human donor with alopecia areata.

CDR3 sequence reads: CASSQGSGRRDNEQFF. The CDR3, as DNA: TGCGCCAGCAGCCAGGGGAGCGGGAGGAGGGACAATGAGCAGTTCTTC. V is TRBV4-1 and J is TRBJ2-1, with TRBD2 matching 9 bases. Per the germline V gene, CDR1 is MGHRA and CDR2 is YSYEKL. This CDR3 is 16 amino acids long. The trim removed 3 bases at V and 5 bases at J, leaving 8 bases unmatched.